This record covers a single T cell receptor (beta chain). This entry belongs to a study of blood T cell repertoires in COVID-19. In the original analysis: Estimates of nucleated cell counts were drawn from the amplification of reference gene primers. Clones were sequenced by immunoSEQ multiplex PCR, and TCRdb holds only the in-frame ones, with some missing. The V and J calls and the clone size are those of that table, but D and trimming were determined from the DNA. Of about 49,000 clones listed, around 86% are singletons. The sequencing sample was made of peripheral blood. This TCR derives from a woman older than 75 with COVID-19, enrolled during active disease.

The CDR3 is CASGPAISGISSYEQYF. In nucleotides, the CDR3 is TGTGCCAGCGGCCCAGCTATCAGCGGGATCAGCTCCTACGAGCAGTACTTC. The chain is built from TRBV27 and TRBJ2-7, with 7 positions matching TRBD2. This CDR3 has 17 residues. V dropped 8 bases and J dropped 0; count of bases not matched to a gene: 16. Germline values: CDR1 MNHEY, CDR2 SMNVEV (reference sequence).